The 6 T cell receptor beta chains below were found in one sample sequenced in a study of T-cell reconstitution after alpha-beta-depleted transplantation in children. The TCRbeta library incorporated unique molecular identifiers. TCRdb reanalysed the PCR reads using MiXCR and keeps one entry per CDR3 protein. The sample lists roughly 340,000 distinct CDR3 sequences, 15% to 20% occurring once. Source: PBMCs, mostly from graft donor cells, taken 360 days after TCRalphabeta/CD19-depleted stem cell transplant. Source of these receptors: a male patient aged 2 to 10 who had a stem cell transplant for acute lymphoblastic leukemia, so the T cells may come from the graft donor.

The chain recombines TRBV28 with TRBJ2-1; perhaps TRBD2 as D (5 bases). CDR3 size: 12 residues. V was cut by 10 bases and J by 4 bases, with 11 bases left in between. From germline, CDR1 is MDHEN and CDR2 SYDVKM. The CDR3, as DNA: TGTGCCACCAGGACTTGGTACAATGAGCAGTTCTTC. Translated, it gives CATRTWYNEQFF.

The chain couples TRBV4-2 to TRBJ2-7; D is perhaps TRBD1 or TRBD2 (5 bases each). The CDR3 is 15 amino acids. Per the germline V gene, CDR1 is LGHNA and CDR2 is YNFKEQ. Trimming took 10 bases from V and 0 from J, leaving 19 bases between them. The DNA for the CDR3 is TGTGCCATGGGTTCGGGGCTCCTCAGCTCCTACGAGCAGTACTTC. Protein product: CAMGSGLLSSYEQYF.

V usage is TRBV2 and J usage is TRBJ2-2; weak D call: TRBD1 (5 bases). Between the trimmed V and J ends, which lost 1 base and 3 bases, there was a span of 18 bases. Germline lookup yields CDR1 SNHLY and CDR2 FYNNEI. There are 18 residues in the CDR3. CDR3 region: CASSEEDKLALYTGELFF. CDR3 coding DNA: TGTGCCAGCAGTGAAGAGGACAAGCTGGCCCTTTACACCGGGGAGCTGTTTTTT.

CDR3 bases: TGCAGTGCGCGACAGGGGGCAAGCTACAATGAGCAGTTCTTC. Protein: CSARQGASYNEQFF. V is TRBV20-1 and J is TRBJ2-1, with 10 bases that match TRBD1. The CDR3 contains 14 residues. With V trimmed by 6 bases and J by 3 bases, 5 bases remained unmatched. The germline V gene has CDR1 DFQATT and CDR2 SNEGSKA (reference sequence).

In this sample, this clonotype turned up many times. The chain carries TRBV28 and TRBJ2-7, with 12 bases lining up with TRBD2. With V trimmed by 3 bases and J by 7 bases, 4 bases remained unmatched. Germline lookup yields CDR1 MDHEN and CDR2 SYDVKM. The CDR3 has 14 residues. The CDR3 region has the DNA TGTGCCAGCAGTTTTCCGACTAGCGGGAGTGAGCAGTACTTC. It codes for CASSFPTSGSEQYF.

This clonotype was seen more than once but under ten times. The rearrangement links TRBV12-3 or TRBV12-4 to TRBJ2-6; 11 bases map to TRBD1. V trimming: 6 bases; J trimming: 4 bases; junction bases outside the gene matches: 8. This CDR3 spans 17 amino acids. CDR3 protein: CASRTDRGLLGANVLTF. The CDR3 DNA reads as TGTGCCAGCAGGACGGACAGGGGGCTTCTGGGGGCCAACGTCCTGACTTTC.